This note documents a single TCR beta chain sequence. The antigen is unknown. CDR1 and CDR2 (germline): LNHDA, SQIVND (reference sequence). The CDR3 has 14 residues. Trimming stripped 5 bases from V and 1 base from J, with 9 bases between. Treatment meaning: 10-day PBMC culture with coronavirus spike peptide pools or control peptides (ViraFEST assay). Harvesting of the unexposed donor's CD4+ T cells predated the COVID-19 pandemic (2011-2018). This sample is part of a study of vaccination and CD4 T cells after COVID-19. Oncomine TCR Beta short-read sequencing was applied to DNA from cultured CD4+ T cells. TCRdb itself ran the PCR reads through MiXCR, one entry per CDR3 protein. The sample yields 7,500 to 9,500 distinct CDR3 sequences, about 41% seen once.

The sample consisted of CD4+ T cells from blood, cultured in vitro. This sequence was found in a human donor in good health. The chain has TRBV19 and TRBJ1-5; D is undetermined. The DNA of the CDR3 is TGTGCCAGTAGTGGGGTTCGAAGCAATCAGCCCCAGCATTTT. Its translation: CASSGVRSNQPQHF.